This entry is about one T cell receptor beta chain. Its specificity is not known. This record comes from a study of cytomegalovirus exposure and HLA in healthy donors. Researchers ran the PCR with 60 Vbeta and 13 Jbeta primers. Assay used: immunoSEQ multiplex PCR; TCRdb lists only in-frame clones, some missing. The data hold 130,000 or so clones, with roughly 8.6% observed a single time. The CDR3 sequence is 15 residues long. Trimming left V 7 bases short and J 2 bases short, with 14 bases between. From germline, CDR1 is SGHAT and CDR2 FQNNGV. Points from the study as a whole: Three of the chains that were CMV-associated were confirmed in vitro to be specific for CMV antigens. Later genetic work tied a missense DCLRE1C variant to beta-chain V and J trimming. By a later analysis, the bulk of CMV-associated TCR beta chains appeared HLA-restricted.

The receptor's source is a woman between 40 and 55 years old in good health and CMV-seropositive. This chain links TRBV11-2 with TRBJ2-2; D is ambiguous. The sample taken for sequencing was PBMCs. This CDR3 is CASNLPQANTGELFF. The CDR3 DNA follows: TGTGCCAGCAACCTCCCCCAGGCAAACACCGGGGAGCTGTTTTTT.